A single sample is the source of the 6 T cell receptor beta chains below, sequenced in a study of CD8 T cells in Susac syndrome. Random hexamers served to reverse transcribe roughly 0.5 to 1 ug RNA. TCRdb re-derived calls from the immunoSEQ multiplex PCR reads in MiXCR, one entry per CDR3 protein. The data contain about 210,000 distinct CDR3 sequences, approximately 95% of them seen just once; the ten biggest clones take up roughly 0.09%. The material sequenced was CD4+ T cells from PBMCs. The source of these receptors is a human donor with multiple sclerosis.

This clonotype has more than one count but fewer than ten. The rearrangement uses TRBV27 and TRBJ1-1; the D gene is possibly TRBD1 (5 bases). Germline loops: CDR1 MNHEY, CDR2 SMNVEV (reference sequence). The CDR3 extends over 14 amino acids. Trimming pared 2 bases from V and 1 base from J, leaving 8 bases between. DNA for the CDR3: TGTGCCAGCAGTTTAGTCACAGGGAACACTGAAGCTTTCTTT. Amino acids: CASSLVTGNTEAFF.

The V call is TRBV2, the J call TRBJ2-3, with D unclear. The CDR3 length is 13 residues. V lost 7 bases to trimming and J lost 3 bases, with 11 bases between them. Germline V lookup: CDR1 SNHLY, CDR2 FYNNEI. CDR3 nucleotide sequence: TGTGCCAGCAAGGTCATTGAGACAGATACGCAGTATTTT. Protein: CASKVIETDTQYF.

This sequence joins TRBV6-4 and TRBJ2-3; 9 bases are shared with TRBD2. CDR1 and CDR2 (germline): MRHNA, SNTAGT. With V trimmed by 6 bases and J by 5 bases, 6 bases remained unmatched. The CDR3 has 14 residues. CDR3 sequence (DNA): TGTGCCAGCAGCTTAGCGGGGGACGAAGATACGCAGTATTTT. Its protein product is CASSLAGDEDTQYF.

The genes are TRBV5-6 and TRBJ2-2; 7 positions agree with TRBD2. V was pared by 4 bases and J by 4 bases, with 10 bases of the junction left unmatched. Germline assignment: CDR1 SGHDT and CDR2 YYEEEE. The CDR3 is 16 residues long. CDR3: CASSPDGSGGTGELFF. The CDR3 DNA follows: TGTGCCAGCAGCCCCGACGGCTCGGGGGGCACCGGGGAGCTGTTTTTT.

The rearrangement joins TRBV29-1 to TRBJ1-2; 7 bases agree with TRBD1. This CDR3 has 14 residues. Trimming cost V 7 bases and J 2 bases; bases outside gene matches: 10. Germline V lookup: CDR1 SQVTM, CDR2 ANQGSEA. CDR3 nucleotides: TGCAGCGCACTACCCGGGACAGCAAACTATGGCTACACCTTC. Its protein is CSALPGTANYGYTF. The full variable domain, completed using reference TRBV29-1 and TRBJ1-2, is SAVISQKPSRDICQRGTSLTIQCQVDSQVTMMFWYRQQPGQSLTLIATANQGSEATYESGFVIDKFPISRPNLTFSTLTVSNMSPEDSSIYLCSALPGTANYGYTFGSGTRLTVV.

The chain is built from TRBV30 and TRBJ1-2; no reliable D call. In germline, CDR1 is GTSNPN, CDR2 SVGIG (reference sequence). CDR3 length: 13 residues. With 5 bases removed from V and 3 bases from J, the gap between germline ends came to 13 bases. The CDR3 is CAWGVSEYYGYTF. Written as DNA, the CDR3 is TGTGCCTGGGGGGTAAGCGAATACTATGGCTACACCTTC.